This record covers a single T cell receptor beta chain. The CDR3 has 13 residues. The germline CDR1 and CDR2 sequences are MRHNA and SNTAGT. The junction had 7 bases not matched to a gene; V was cut back by 6 bases and J by 8 bases. The data were obtained in a study of cytomegalovirus exposure and HLA in healthy donors. The PCR had 60 Vbeta and 13 Jbeta primers. The repertoire was sequenced with immunoSEQ multiplex PCR; TCRdb's copy has only in-frame clones and lacks some. The sample contains around 140,000 clones, 82% of which appear only once. Input material: PBMCs. The chain joins TRBV6-4 to TRBJ2-1, with TRBD1 identical over 7 bases. The origin of this receptor is a woman aged 60 to 75 in good health and CMV-seropositive. The CDR3 protein is CASSLFQGDEQFF. CDR3 in DNA: TGTGCCAGCAGCCTATTCCAGGGGGATGAGCAGTTCTTC.